These 26 T cell receptor beta chains were all obtained from the same sample, sequenced in a study of spatial heterogeneity in lung cancer. TCRdb redid the calling of the 5' RACE reads with MiXCR, one entry per CDR3 protein. The sample lists fewer than 4,500 distinct CDR3 sequences, 5% to 6.5% occurring once. Antigen specificity for these receptors is unknown. Findings of the study overall: Tumor mutation count correlated with how many alpha and beta TCRs expanded intratumorally.

The time point: sample taken at primary tumor resection. The sample was lung tumor tissue, taken at surgery. All receptors come from a male donor with early-stage non-small cell lung cancer.

This clonotype occurred many times. The chain combines TRBV3-1 with TRBJ2-5, with 11 bases fitting TRBD1. The CDR3 consists of 15 residues. V lost 4 bases, J lost 5 bases, and 6 bases stayed unmatched. Germline values: CDR1 LGHDT, CDR2 YNNKEL (reference sequence). In nucleotides, the CDR3 is TGTGCCAGCAGCCCAAGGGACAGGGGGACGGAGACCCAGTACTTC. It specifies CASSPRDRGTETQYF.

This clonotype was detected many times. The chain recombines TRBV15 with TRBJ2-1, with 10 positions matching TRBD2. The V segment lost 0 bases and the J segment 8 bases; nucleotides outside the gene matches: 7. The CDR3 totals 16 residues. Germline CDR1 reads LNHNV; CDR2 reads YYDKDF (reference sequence). CDR3 bases: TGTGCCACCAGCAGAGATCCCGGGACTAGCGTCTATGAGCAGTTCTTC. Its protein is CATSRDPGTSVYEQFF.

This clonotype showed up many times. The chain joins TRBV20-1 to TRBJ2-5; 10 bases are shared with TRBD2. Per germline, CDR1 DFQATT and CDR2 SNEGSKA (reference sequence). This CDR3 is built from 12 residues. Trimming at V came to 2 bases and at J to 9 bases, leaving 3 bases not matched to a gene. The chain's CDR3 is CSARRLAGPQYF. DNA for the CDR3: TGCAGTGCTAGAAGACTAGCGGGTCCCCAGTACTTC.

In its sample, this clonotype was seen many times. The gene calls are TRBV29-1 and TRBJ2-2; 13 nucleotides line up with TRBD2. Trimming took 7 bases from V and 7 from J; bases not matched to a gene: 6. Germline loops: CDR1 SQVTM, CDR2 ANQGSEA. There are 14 residues in the CDR3. The DNA of the CDR3 is TGCAGCGCAGGACTAGCGGGAGACGTCGGGGAGCTGTTTTTT. Its translation: CSAGLAGDVGELFF.

By proportion, this clonotype is medium-sized. CDR3 residues: CASSLRGTDTQYF. In DNA, the CDR3 is TGTGCCAGCAGCCTCCGGGGAACAGATACGCAGTATTTT. The gene calls are TRBV11-2 and TRBJ2-3; tentatively, D is TRBD2 (5 bases). Trimming stripped 5 bases from V and 3 bases from J, with 9 bases between. CDR3 length: 13 amino acids. Germline CDR1 and CDR2: SGHAT and FQNNGV.

By share of the sample, this clonotype is large. V usage is TRBV28 and J usage is TRBJ2-7; no clear D gene. V lost 1 base and J lost 4, with 8 bases in between. The germline gives CDR1 MDHEN, CDR2 SYDVKM. The CDR3 covers 13 residues. CDR3 sequence reads: CASSLYPPYEQYF. The CDR3 DNA follows: TGTGCCAGCAGTTTATACCCCCCTTACGAGCAGTACTTC.

This clonotype is medium-sized. The rearrangement links TRBV7-9 to TRBJ2-7; TRBD2 matches at 8 bases. After removal of 3 bases from V and 7 bases from J, the junction contained 5 bases not matched to a gene. The CDR3 spans 13 residues. The V gene's germline CDR1 is SEHNR and CDR2 FQNEAQ (reference sequence). CDR3 sequence: CASSLGLVREQYF. CDR3 DNA sequence: TGTGCCAGCAGCTTGGGACTAGTCAGAGAGCAGTACTTC.

The chain uses TRBV3-1 and TRBJ2-5; D perhaps matches TRBD2 (6 bases). Germline CDR1 and CDR2: LGHDT and YNNKEL (reference sequence). This CDR3 is 13 amino acids long. Trimming took 3 bases from V and 5 from J, leaving 10 bases between them. CDR3 sequence (DNA): TGTGCCAGCAGCCAGTGGGGAGGCGAGACCCAGTACTTC. The encoded protein is CASSQWGGETQYF.

This clonotype counts as large (0.1 to 1%). The chain joins TRBV20-1 to TRBJ2-7; TRBD2 aligns across 10 bases. There are 14 residues in the CDR3. V gave up 5 bases and J gave up 5 bases; unmatched junction bases: 9. Germline V CDR1 and CDR2: DFQATT, SNEGSKA (reference sequence). The CDR3 protein is CSASQSGRVNEQYF. CDR3 nucleotide sequence: TGCAGTGCTTCACAAAGCGGGAGGGTGAACGAGCAGTACTTC.

Sample share makes this clonotype medium-sized. CDR3 protein: CASSLWTGGNEQFF. For the CDR3, the DNA is TGTGCCAGCAGTTTATGGACAGGGGGCAATGAGCAGTTCTTC. The chain employs TRBV27 and TRBJ2-1, with 10 bases identical to TRBD1. Per the germline V gene, CDR1 is MNHEY and CDR2 is SMNVEV (reference sequence). V lost 1 base, J lost 6 bases, and 0 bases stayed unmatched. This CDR3 contains 14 residues.

In its sample, this clonotype ranks as medium-sized. The chain links TRBV6-2 or TRBV6-3 to TRBJ2-7, with TRBD1 as a possible D gene (6 bases). Trimming took 7 bases from V and 4 from J, leaving 17 bases between them. In germline, CDR1 is MNHEY, CDR2 SVGEGT. The CDR3 is made up of 14 amino acids. This chain's CDR3 is CASTDPGTLYEQYF. Here the CDR3 DNA reads TGTGCCAGCACGGACCCGGGGACACTATACGAGCAGTACTTC.

This clonotype was picked up many times. V gene TRBV19 combines with J gene TRBJ1-2, with D possibly being TRBD1 (5 bases). CDR1 is LNHDA, CDR2 SQIVND, per germline (reference sequence). The CDR3 runs to 13 residues. Deletions cut 4 bases from V and 3 bases from J, with 9 bases between. The CDR3 coding sequence is TGTGCCAGTAGTAACGGGGGGGACTATGGCTACACCTTC. It translates to CASSNGGDYGYTF. Full variable domain (missing parts from reference TRBV19 and TRBJ1-2): DGGITQSPKYLFRKEGQNVTLSCEQNLNHDAMYWYRQDPGQGLRLIYYSQIVNDFQKGDIAEGYSVSREKKESFPLTVTSAQKNPTAFYLCASSNGGDYGYTFGSGTRLTVV.

This clonotype was counted at least ten times. The gene calls are TRBV5-1 and TRBJ2-2, with D maybe TRBD2 (5 bases). Germline CDR1 is SGHRS and CDR2 is YFSETQ. The CDR3 contains 14 residues. V was pared by 1 base and J by 3 bases, with 7 bases between. This chain's CDR3 is CASSLSADTGELFF. CDR3 nucleotides: TGCGCCAGCAGCTTGTCAGCGGACACCGGGGAGCTGTTTTTT.

In this sample, this clonotype is medium-sized. The chain employs TRBV20-1 and TRBJ1-3; TRBD1 is a possible D gene (5 bases). Trimming pared 7 bases from V and 0 bases from J, leaving 10 bases between. Per the germline V gene, CDR1 is DFQATT and CDR2 is SNEGSKA (reference sequence). CDR3 length: 13 residues. The CDR3 is CSVKGLSGNTIYF. Here the CDR3 DNA reads TGCAGTGTTAAGGGGCTCTCTGGAAACACCATATATTTT.

This clonotype was recorded a few times. V gene TRBV18 combines with J gene TRBJ2-7; 7 bases are a match to TRBD2. Germline-derived CDR1 and CDR2 are KGHSH and LQKENI. Losses at the gene ends were 2 bases for V and 0 bases for J; bases not matched to a gene: 7. The CDR3 has 16 amino acids. The chain's CDR3 is CASSPIAAGSSYEQYF. The DNA for the CDR3 is TGTGCCAGCTCACCAATCGCAGCGGGGAGCTCCTACGAGCAGTACTTC.

This clonotype was observed at least ten times. The chain has TRBV27 and TRBJ2-1; TRBD2 agrees at 8 bases. The germline V gene encodes CDR1 MNHEY and CDR2 SMNVEV (reference sequence). This CDR3 is built from 14 residues. The junction had 3 bases not matched to a gene; V was cut back by 6 bases and J by 2 bases. The CDR3 DNA reads as TGTGCCAGCAGAATACTAGCGGCCTACAATGAGCAGTTCTTC. Residues: CASRILAAYNEQFF.

This clonotype has at least ten counts. The V and J genes are TRBV27 and TRBJ2-7; D may be TRBD1 (6 bases). CDR1 is MNHEY and CDR2 is SMNVEV in the germline V gene (reference sequence). This CDR3 has 13 amino acids. The V end was cut by 4 bases, the J end by 6 bases, with 13 bases between. CDR3: CASSSTGWSEQYF. CDR3 nucleotides: TGTGCCAGCAGTTCCACAGGGTGGAGCGAGCAGTACTTC.

By share of the sample, this clonotype is medium-sized. The chain has TRBV6-1 and TRBJ2-3; D tentatively reads TRBD1 or TRBD2 (5 bases each). Germline assignment: CDR1 MNHNS and CDR2 SASEGT. The length of the CDR3 is 15 residues. V was pared by 1 base and J by 6 bases, with 14 bases between. CDR3 residues: CASSEGQQGADTQYF. The DNA for the CDR3 is TGTGCCAGCAGTGAAGGGCAGCAGGGAGCGGATACGCAGTATTTT.

Sample share makes this clonotype large (0.1 to 1%). The chain uses TRBV12-3 or TRBV12-4 and TRBJ2-7, with a weak D call TRBD1 (7 bases). This CDR3 is built from 14 residues. The ends were cut back, 3 bases at V and 2 bases at J, with 11 bases in the middle. The CDR3 protein is CASSLGRGAYEQYF. In DNA, the CDR3 is TGTGCCAGCAGTTTGGGCAGGGGGGCCTACGAGCAGTACTTC.

This clonotype has at least ten counts. This chain links TRBV7-2 with TRBJ2-5, with D maybe TRBD2 (6 bases). Germline CDR1 reads SGHTA; CDR2 reads FQGNSA. The CDR3 covers 15 residues. The V end lost 2 bases, the J end lost 4 bases, and 14 bases lay between the germline ends. CDR3 sequence reads: CASSLRAGRGETQYF. The DNA for the CDR3 is TGTGCCAGCAGCTTAAGGGCAGGGCGGGGAGAGACCCAGTACTTC.

Within the sample, this clonotype is medium-sized. This sequence joins TRBV10-1 and TRBJ1-1; D unclear. Deletions cut 0 bases from V and 6 bases from J, with 8 bases between. This CDR3 is built from 13 residues. In germline, CDR1 is WNHNN, CDR2 SYGVQD (reference sequence). CDR3 coding DNA: TGCGCCAGCAGTGAGTCCGGACGGCCTGAAGCTTTCTTT. It encodes CASSESGRPEAFF.

This clonotype was seen at least ten times. The chain uses TRBV10-1 and TRBJ1-3; the match to TRBD1 covers 7 bases. The CDR3 spans 17 residues. Per the germline V gene, CDR1 is WNHNN and CDR2 is SYGVQD (reference sequence). The V and J ends lost 3 bases and 0 bases, in that order; junction bases with no gene match: 8. CDR3 residues: CASSDPTGELSGNTIYF. The CDR3 DNA is TGCGCCAGCAGTGACCCTACAGGGGAACTCTCTGGAAACACCATATATTTT.

This clonotype was counted at least ten times. The rearrangement uses TRBV20-1 and TRBJ2-3; no firm D call. V lost 3 bases to trimming and J lost 0 bases, with 10 bases between them. The CDR3 extends over 14 amino acids. CDR1 and CDR2 from the germline V gene are DFQATT and SNEGSKA (reference sequence). The DNA of the CDR3 is TGCAGTGCTAGCCCGACTGCTAGCACAGATACGCAGTATTTT. Encoded protein: CSASPTASTDTQYF.

This clonotype was seen a handful of times. This may come from a read error, since a much larger clone is one base off. This rearrangement joins TRBV5-4 to TRBJ1-4; D perhaps matches TRBD1 (5 bases). CDR1 is SGHNT and CDR2 is YYREEE in the germline V gene (reference sequence). This CDR3 is built from 14 residues. CDR3 sequence (DNA): TGTGTCAGCAGCTTGGCCGGGACTCGTGAAAAACTGTTTTTT. Amino acids: CVSSLAGTREKLFF.

V usage is TRBV6-8 and J usage is TRBJ1-5; possible D gene TRBD1, 5 bases. Trimming cost V 10 bases and J 2 bases, with 30 bases left between them. The CDR3 spans 19 residues. CDR1 is MNHGY, CDR2 SAAAGT, per germline. The CDR3, as DNA: TGTGCCACCTTGGTGGTAATCTGGACATCCTTAAAAGGCAATCAGCCCCAGCATTTT. This codes for CATLVVIWTSLKGNQPQHF.

This clonotype qualifies as medium-sized. The rearrangement links TRBV4-3 to TRBJ2-1; either TRBD1 or TRBD2 may fit D (5 bases each). Germline CDR1 and CDR2: LGHNA and YSLEER. The CDR3 sequence is 13 residues long. V was shortened by 5 bases and J by 9 bases, with 14 bases between the two germline ends. In nucleotides, the CDR3 is TGCGCCAGCAGCTGGGGGAGAGGGAGTGAGCAGTTCTTC. The encoded protein is CASSWGRGSEQFF.